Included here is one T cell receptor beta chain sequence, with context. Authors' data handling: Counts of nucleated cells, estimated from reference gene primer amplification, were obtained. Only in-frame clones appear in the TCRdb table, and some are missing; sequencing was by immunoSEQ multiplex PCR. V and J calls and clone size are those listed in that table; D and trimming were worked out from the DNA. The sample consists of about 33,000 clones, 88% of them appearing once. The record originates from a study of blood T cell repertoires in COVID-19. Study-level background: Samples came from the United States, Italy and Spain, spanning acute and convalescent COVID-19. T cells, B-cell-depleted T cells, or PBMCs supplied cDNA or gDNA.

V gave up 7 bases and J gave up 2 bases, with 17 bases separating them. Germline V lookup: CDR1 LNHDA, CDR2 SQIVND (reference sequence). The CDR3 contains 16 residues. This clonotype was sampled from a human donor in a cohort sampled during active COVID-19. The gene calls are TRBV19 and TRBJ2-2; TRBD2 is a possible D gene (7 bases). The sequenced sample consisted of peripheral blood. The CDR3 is CASMGGGSDNTGELFF. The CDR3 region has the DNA TGTGCCAGTATGGGAGGGGGTTCGGATAACACCGGGGAGCTGTTTTTT.